The 6 T cell receptor beta chains presented below share a single source sample, sequenced in a study of OX40 agonist ivuxolimab in advanced cancers. Measured with immunoSEQ multiplex PCR; TCRdb has only the in-frame clones, and not every one. This sample carries tens of thousands of clones, more than 85% of them seen once, and the ten largest clones take 12%. The material sequenced was CD4+ or CD8+ T cells sorted from blood, taken in a trial of the OX40 agonist ivuxolimab. These receptors were taken from an adult with an advanced solid tumor such as melanoma, head and neck, liver or kidney cancer.

The chain joins TRBV11-3 to TRBJ2-3; TRBD2 agrees at 9 bases. V was pared by 6 bases and J by 4 bases, with 11 bases of the junction left unmatched. CDR3 size: 16 residues. Germline V gene data show CDR1 as SGHNT and CDR2 as YENEEA. CDR3 DNA: TGTGCCAGCAGTCCTCATAGCGGGAGCGAATCAGATACGCAGTATTTT. Its protein is CASSPHSGSESDTQYF.

The genes are TRBV10-3 and TRBJ2-1; 8 bases match TRBD1. CDR1 ENHRY and CDR2 SYGVKD come from the germline V gene. The V segment lost 2 bases and the J segment 12 bases; nucleotides outside the gene matches: 6. The CDR3 length is 13 residues. DNA for the CDR3: TGTGCCATCAGTGAGACAGGGGGTTGGGGGCAGTTCTTC. This translates into CAISETGGWGQFF.

CDR3 DNA sequence: TGCGCCAGCAGCTTGGACCGTACCTACGAGCAGTACTTC. Residues: CASSLDRTYEQYF. The chain is built from TRBV5-1 and TRBJ2-7; no clear D. CDR1 is SGHRS and CDR2 is YFSETQ in the germline V gene. V shed 0 bases and J shed 2 bases, with 6 bases lying between them. This CDR3 is built from 13 residues.

The V gene is TRBV15, the J gene TRBJ2-7; D is perhaps TRBD1 or TRBD2 (6 bases each). V gave up 3 bases and J gave up 6 bases, with 21 bases separating them. The CDR3 is 16 amino acids. The V gene's germline CDR1 is LNHNV and CDR2 YYDKDF (reference sequence). DNA for the CDR3: TGTGCCACCAGCAGTGAGCTGCTGGGGGGCATGGTCGAGCAGTACTTC. It encodes CATSSELLGGMVEQYF.

The rearrangement links TRBV7-2 to TRBJ2-7, with TRBD2 matching 8 bases. The CDR3 is 14 amino acids. Per germline, CDR1 SGHTA and CDR2 FQGNSA. V lost 3 bases and J lost 5; bases outside the gene matches: 6. The CDR3 loop reads CASSLGGRFNEQYF. The CDR3, as DNA: TGTGCCAGCAGCTTGGGCGGGAGGTTCAACGAGCAGTACTTC. Based on the CDR3 plus reference TRBV7-2 and TRBJ2-7, the full variable domain is GAGVSQSPSNKVTEKGKDVELRCDPISGHTALYWYRQSLGQGLEFLIYFQGNSAPDKSGLPSDRFSAERTGGSVSTLTIQRTQQEDSAVYLCASSLGGRFNEQYFGPGTRLTVT.

This clone appeared once. The gene calls are TRBV7-9 and TRBJ2-1, with D possibly TRBD2 on 6 matching bases. Trimming cost V 0 bases and J 8 bases, with 8 bases left between them. CDR1 SEHNR and CDR2 FQNEAQ come from the germline V gene (reference sequence). This CDR3 comprises 13 residues. The CDR3 DNA reads as TGTGCCAGCAGCTTAGCCGCGGGGCATGAGCAGTTCTTC. Residues: CASSLAAGHEQFF.